A selection of T cell receptor beta chains follows, all from one sample in a study of identical twins. Using its own MiXCR run on the 5' RACE reads, TCRdb lists one record per CDR3 protein. The table shows about 520,000 distinct CDR3 sequences, with approximately 22% occurring only once. These data were also filed under a second study, of T cells expressing NK-cell markers.

Sequencing used CD4+ T cells sorted from blood. The receptors come from a woman aged 18-35 years in good health. The CDR3 runs from the conserved cysteine through the conserved F or W. D genes are given only for firm matches. Not all rows give a size; the values are once, few, many and, for expanded clones, a class.

CDR3 protein: CATSDLNGNEQFF
CDR3 DNA: TGTGCCACCAGTGATTTGAACGGGAATGAGCAGTTCTTC
V gene: TRBV24-1
clone size: -
D gene: -
J gene: TRBJ2-1

CDR3 protein: CASSLARQGETQYF
CDR3 DNA: TGCGCCAGCAGCTTGGCCCGACAGGGGGAGACCCAGTACTTC
V gene: TRBV5-1
clone size: -
D gene: TRBD1
J gene: TRBJ2-5

CDR3 protein: CAWSVEANYGYTF
CDR3 DNA: TGTGCCTGGAGTGTCGAAGCTAACTATGGCTACACCTTC
V gene: TRBV30
clone size: many
D gene: -
J gene: TRBJ1-2

CDR3 protein: CASSITWRGDYGYTF
CDR3 DNA: TGTGCCAGCAGCATAACGTGGAGGGGCGACTATGGCTACACCTTC
V gene: TRBV3-1
clone size: -
D gene: -
J gene: TRBJ1-2

CDR3 protein: CASSWQAGLDTDTQYF
CDR3 DNA: TGTGCCAGCAGCTGGCAGGCGGGATTGGACACAGATACGCAGTATTTT
V gene: TRBV5-5
clone size: -
D gene: -
J gene: TRBJ2-3

CDR3 protein: CASSSLPGELFF
CDR3 DNA: TGTGCCAGCAGCTCGCTACCCGGGGAGCTGTTTTTT
V gene: TRBV7-8
clone size: -
D gene: -
J gene: TRBJ2-2

CDR3 protein: CSVDDRLYGYTF
CDR3 DNA: TGCAGCGTTGACGACCGCCTGTATGGCTACACCTTC
V gene: TRBV29-1
clone size: many
D gene: -
J gene: TRBJ1-2

CDR3 protein: CSVGGGTVDIQYF
CDR3 DNA: TGCAGCGTTGGGGGCGGGACTGTAGACATTCAGTACTTC
V gene: TRBV29-1
clone size: -
D gene: -
J gene: TRBJ2-4

CDR3 protein: CASSQARNYGYTF
CDR3 DNA: TGCGCCAGCAGCCAAGCTCGGAACTATGGCTACACCTTC
V gene: TRBV4-3
clone size: -
D gene: -
J gene: TRBJ1-2

CDR3 protein: CASSTLAGGDNEQFF
CDR3 DNA: TGTGCCAGCAGCACGCTAGCGGGGGGAGACAATGAGCAGTTCTTC
V gene: TRBV11-1
clone size: -
D gene: TRBD2
J gene: TRBJ2-1

CDR3 protein: CASSFPGTTTWDEQFF
CDR3 DNA: TGTGCCAGCAGCTTCCCCGGGACTACCACCTGGGATGAGCAGTTCTTC
V gene: TRBV9
clone size: few
D gene: TRBD2
J gene: TRBJ2-1

CDR3 protein: CSARDPGFSSGANVLTF
CDR3 DNA: TGCAGTGCACGGGACCCTGGCTTCAGCTCTGGGGCCAACGTCCTGACTTTC
V gene: TRBV20-1
clone size: few
D gene: -
J gene: TRBJ2-6

CDR3 protein: CASSQRPSSLSTDTQYF
CDR3 DNA: TGTGCCAGCAGCCAACGCCCCTCATCGCTCAGCACAGATACGCAGTATTTT
V gene: TRBV7-2
clone size: few
D gene: -
J gene: TRBJ2-3

CDR3 protein: CASSQERRGIQYF
CDR3 DNA: TGCGCCAGCAGCCAAGAACGCCGGGGCATTCAGTACTTC
V gene: TRBV4-3
clone size: few
D gene: -
J gene: TRBJ2-4